These T cell receptor beta chains were read from a single sample in a study of siplizumab effects on memory and regulatory T cells. TCRdb's table, derived via immunoSEQ multiplex PCR, lists solely in-frame clones and lacks some. The table shows fewer than 100,000 clones, with 95% occurring only once. Material for sequencing was CD8+ T cells sorted from blood. These receptor sequences come from a human donor in good health. The conserved cysteine and the conserved F or W are not part of the CDR3 here. Clone size is not always given. Where it is, it says once, few, many or a class for expanded clones.

CDR3: ASSVVYTGELF; size: NA; V: TRBV9; J: TRBJ2-2
CDR3: ASSQVAKYGYT; size: NA; V: TRBV14; J: TRBJ1-2
CDR3: ASSLYGHNNYEQY; size: NA; V: TRBV7-8; J: TRBJ2-7
CDR3: ASRQRTGTGEKLF; size: NA; V: TRBV2; J: TRBJ1-4
CDR3: ASSYSIGQDPYEQY; size: NA; V: TRBV6-5; J: TRBJ2-7
CDR3: ASSMGGNDYLDIQY; size: NA; V: TRBV19; J: TRBJ2-4
CDR3: ATIGTTHTDTQY; size: NA; V: TRBV10-2; J: TRBJ2-3
CDR3: ASARGAGVSDTQY; size: NA; V: TRBV19; J: TRBJ2-3
CDR3: ASSQQLAGGLSGKNIQY; size: NA; V: TRBV7-9; J: TRBJ2-4
CDR3: ASSLGLAGGNEQF; size: NA; V: TRBV7-3; J: TRBJ2-1
CDR3: ASSDQPRVSGSTDTQY; size: NA; V: TRBV2; J: TRBJ2-3
CDR3: ASSVGQSSNNEQF; size: NA; V: TRBV9; J: TRBJ2-1
CDR3: ASSATRDNEQF; size: NA; V: TRBV6-5; J: TRBJ2-1
CDR3: ASRPQGSYEQY; size: few; V: TRBV7-9; J: TRBJ2-7
CDR3: ASTPPGRDRVFYEQY; size: NA; V: TRBV19; J: TRBJ2-7
CDR3: ASSLGTGVDEQF; size: NA; V: TRBV7-9; J: TRBJ2-1
CDR3: ASSQDPLLAGGSYEQY; size: NA; V: TRBV4-2; J: TRBJ2-7
CDR3: ASSIGAKAGGPFGELF; size: NA; V: TRBV7-8; J: TRBJ2-2
CDR3: ASRRTGVNEKLF; size: NA; V: TRBV27; J: TRBJ1-4
CDR3: ASSLRTSGSLEQY; size: NA; V: TRBV28; J: TRBJ2-7
CDR3: SVLAGGPYEQY; size: NA; V: TRBV29-1; J: TRBJ2-7
CDR3: ASSSGTGEQF; size: NA; V: TRBV5-4; J: TRBJ2-1
CDR3: ASSLGLANYNEQF; size: NA; V: TRBV7-3; J: TRBJ2-1
CDR3: ASSARETYNEQF; size: once; V: TRBV25-1; J: TRBJ2-1
CDR3: ATSREGQGAVGELF; size: NA; V: TRBV15; J: TRBJ2-2
CDR3: ASSLVRLAGEDEQF; size: NA; V: TRBV7-6; J: TRBJ2-1
CDR3: ASSQAGGRYEQY; size: NA; V: TRBV14; J: TRBJ2-7
CDR3: ASSELNTEAF; size: NA; V: TRBV9; J: TRBJ1-1
CDR3: SVVSYNEQF; size: NA; V: TRBV29-1; J: TRBJ2-1
CDR3: ASSLRQGGMNTEAF; size: once; V: TRBV11-2; J: TRBJ1-1
CDR3: ASSLQGLDYGYT; size: NA; V: TRBV7-9; J: TRBJ1-2
CDR3: ASSLEASEYNEQF; size: NA; V: TRBV11-3; J: TRBJ2-1
CDR3: AWSVWQGSETQY; size: NA; V: TRBV30; J: TRBJ2-5
CDR3: ASTTTGTSGTLD; size: NA; V: TRBV9; J: TRBJ2-7
CDR3: ASSLGALGNQPQH; size: NA; V: TRBV28; J: TRBJ1-5
CDR3: ASSVSPGLAGGETQY; size: NA; V: TRBV9; J: TRBJ2-5
CDR3: ASSKITDTQY; size: NA; V: TRBV7-6; J: TRBJ2-3
CDR3: ASSEFDWGQYEQF; size: NA; V: TRBV6-1; J: TRBJ2-1
CDR3: ASSPNRDGEQY; size: NA; V: TRBV9; J: TRBJ2-7
CDR3: ASSSLRERNTEAF; size: NA; V: TRBV27; J: TRBJ1-1
CDR3: ASSLVRNTEAF; size: NA; V: TRBV5-6; J: TRBJ1-1
CDR3: ATRSGTSGTQETQY; size: NA; V: TRBV15; J: TRBJ2-5
CDR3: ASSPRGTGAYEQY; size: NA; V: TRBV6-1; J: TRBJ2-7
CDR3: ASSNNSNQPQH; size: NA; V: TRBV27; J: TRBJ1-5
CDR3: ASSPKERADTQY; size: NA; V: TRBV18; J: TRBJ2-3
CDR3: AIGTGDATGYGYT; size: NA; V: TRBV10-3; J: TRBJ1-2
CDR3: ASSLDGRAKGSSYEQY; size: NA; V: TRBV5-1; J: TRBJ2-7
CDR3: ASSLVGAYYEQY; size: NA; V: TRBV5-1; J: TRBJ2-7
CDR3: ASSVRGLETQY; size: NA; V: TRBV2; J: TRBJ2-5
CDR3: ASSSKDSNNYGYT; size: once; V: TRBV28; J: TRBJ1-2